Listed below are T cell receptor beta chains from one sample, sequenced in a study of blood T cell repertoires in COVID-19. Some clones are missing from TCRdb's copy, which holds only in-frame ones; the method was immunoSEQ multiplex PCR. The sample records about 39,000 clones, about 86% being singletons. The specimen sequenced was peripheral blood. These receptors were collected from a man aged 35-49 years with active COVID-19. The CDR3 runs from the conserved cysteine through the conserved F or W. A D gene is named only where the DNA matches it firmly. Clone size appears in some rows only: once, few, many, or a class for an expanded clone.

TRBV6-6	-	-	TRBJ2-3	TGTGCCAGCCCCTGGGGGGAGGGCACAGATACGCAGTATTTT	CASPWGEGTDTQYF
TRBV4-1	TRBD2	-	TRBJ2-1	TGCGCCAGCAGCCAAACAGGACTAGCGGACTACAATGAGCAGTTCTTC	CASSQTGLADYNEQFF
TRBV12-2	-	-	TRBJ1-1	TGTGCAAGTCGCTTAGAGCCGGGACAGGGGTCATCGAGCACTGAAGCTTTCTTT	CASRLEPGQGSSSTEAFF
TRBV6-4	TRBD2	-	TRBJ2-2	TGTGCCAGCAGTGACGGACTAGACACCGGGGAGCTGTTTTTT	CASSDGLDTGELFF
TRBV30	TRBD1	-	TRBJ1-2	TGTGCCTGGAGACGGGACAGGGGTGGCTATGGCTACACCTTC	CAWRRDRGGYGYTF
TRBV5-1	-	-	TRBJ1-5	TGCGCCAGCAGCCGTCGGCCGGGAAATAGCAATCAGCCCCAGCATTTT	CASSRRPGNSNQPQHF
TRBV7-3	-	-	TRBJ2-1	TGTGCCAGCAGCGCTGTACCTCTAGCCAATGAGCAGTTCTTC	CASSAVPLANEQFF
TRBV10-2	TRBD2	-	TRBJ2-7	TGCGCCAGCCGTAGCGGGAGTGGCCACGAGCAGTACTTC	CASRSGSGHEQYF
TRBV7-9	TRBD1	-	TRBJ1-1	TGTGCCAGCAGCCCCCAGGACAGGGGAAGAGCTTTCTTT	CASSPQDRGRAFF
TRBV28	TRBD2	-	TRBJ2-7	TGTGCCAGCAGTTTATCCGGGAGGGCCGGCGAGCAGTACTTC	CASSLSGRAGEQYF
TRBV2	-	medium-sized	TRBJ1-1	TGTGCCTCGAGGGTGTCGGGCACTGAAGCTTTCTTT	CASRVSGTEAFF
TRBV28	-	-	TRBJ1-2	TGTGCCAGCAGGTCTACAGGGACCCTTAACTATGGCTACACCTTC	CASRSTGTLNYGYTF
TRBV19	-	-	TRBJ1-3	TGTGCCAGTAATCGGCCGGGAGGGGACCCTGGAAACACCATATATTTT	CASNRPGGDPGNTIYF
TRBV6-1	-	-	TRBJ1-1	TGTGCCAGCAGTGGGGGGCCGTACAGGGTCCCGAACACTGAAGCTTTCTTT	CASSGGPYRVPNTEAFF
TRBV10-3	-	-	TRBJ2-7	TGTGCCATCAGTGAAAGGGGTCAGGACGAGCAGTACTTC	CAISERGQDEQYF
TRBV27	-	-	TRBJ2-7	TGTGCCAGCAGACCACCCCAGGGAAGGGAGTACTTC	CASRPPQGREYF